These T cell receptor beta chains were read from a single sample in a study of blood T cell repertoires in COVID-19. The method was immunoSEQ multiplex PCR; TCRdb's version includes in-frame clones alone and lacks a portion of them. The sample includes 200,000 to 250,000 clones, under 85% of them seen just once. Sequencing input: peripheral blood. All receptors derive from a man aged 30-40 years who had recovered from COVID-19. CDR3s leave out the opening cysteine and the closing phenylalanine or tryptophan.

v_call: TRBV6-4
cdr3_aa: ASSPLGGGSNEQF

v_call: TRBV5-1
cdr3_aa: ASSTGQGSDYGYT

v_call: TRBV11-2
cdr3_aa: ASSTSPGNEQF

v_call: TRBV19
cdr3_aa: ASSMLGDEQY

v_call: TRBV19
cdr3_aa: ASSPSGRSYNEQF

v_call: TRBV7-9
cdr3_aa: ASSNGDQPQH

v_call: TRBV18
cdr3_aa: ASSPDRASYNEQF

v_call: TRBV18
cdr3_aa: ASSPTQGTKWEPTEAF

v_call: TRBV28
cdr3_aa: ASSFEGAGYGYT

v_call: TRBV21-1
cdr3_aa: ASSKMGTGGETQY

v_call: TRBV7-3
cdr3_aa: ASSLSGLSTDTQY

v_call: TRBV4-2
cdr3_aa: ASSQGSEQY

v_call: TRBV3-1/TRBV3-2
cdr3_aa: ASSYSTGGNTIY

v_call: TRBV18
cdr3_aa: ASSSIDSSDTQY

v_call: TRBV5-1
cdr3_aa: ASSLGQTTNEKLF

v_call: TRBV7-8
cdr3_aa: ASSPRDTQRPQH

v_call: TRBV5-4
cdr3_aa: ASSPYGRGGLETQY

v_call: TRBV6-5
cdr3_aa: ASSYSTGLSSDTQY

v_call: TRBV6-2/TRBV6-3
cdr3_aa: ASSYGTSRDTQY

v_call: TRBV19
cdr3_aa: ASSPGTATDTQY

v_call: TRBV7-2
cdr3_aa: ASSLDSITATNEKLF

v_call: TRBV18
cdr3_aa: ASSLTAGLSYNEQF

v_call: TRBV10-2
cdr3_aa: ASSVTGGGNQPQH

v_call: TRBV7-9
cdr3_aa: ASSLEVESGANVLT

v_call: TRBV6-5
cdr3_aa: ASTLGGYGYT

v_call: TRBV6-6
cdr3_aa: ASSYGARDTQH

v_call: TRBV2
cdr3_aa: ASNLGQGWVGTQY

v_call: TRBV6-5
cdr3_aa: ASSYRGPHNTQY

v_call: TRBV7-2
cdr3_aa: ASSLWQGAYGYT

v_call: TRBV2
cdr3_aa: ADRTGVDEQF

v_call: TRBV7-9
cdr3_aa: ASSLLGSSYNEQF

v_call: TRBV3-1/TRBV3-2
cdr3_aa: ASTAGTGDYGYT

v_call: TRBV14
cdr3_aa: ASSQGWSGLETQY